Presented here are 19 T cell receptor beta chains from one specimen sequenced in a study of T cells after yellow fever vaccination. Each CDR3 protein is one row after TCRdb ran MiXCR on the 5' RACE reads. The sample contains nearly 300,000 distinct CDR3 sequences, around 8.6% of which appear only once. The material was CD4+ T cells sorted from PBMCs, obtained 5 days after the yellow fever booster vaccination. These receptors originate from a man aged 18 to 29 who received the YFV17D yellow fever vaccine.

In this sample, this clonotype turned up a few times. This chain links TRBV2 with TRBJ1-2; no clear D gene. V was pared by 6 bases and J by 2 bases, with 7 bases between. Germline CDR1 SNHLY, CDR2 FYNNEI. The CDR3 runs to 12 residues. The CDR3 DNA follows: TGTGCCAGCAGACAGCCAAACTATGGCTACACCTTC. It is translated as CASRQPNYGYTF.

In this sample, this clonotype turned up many times. V gene TRBV10-2 combines with J gene TRBJ2-5; 14 bases agree with TRBD2. CDR1 is WSHSY, CDR2 SAAADI, per germline. The CDR3 is 15 amino acids. V gave up 6 bases and J gave up 5 bases; unmatched junction bases: 5. The DNA for the CDR3 is TGCGCCAGCAGGACTAGCGGGGGGGCACGGGAGACCCAGTACTTC. Translated, it gives CASRTSGGARETQYF.

This clonotype came up a few times. The rearrangement joins TRBV6-2 or TRBV6-3 to TRBJ2-7; D gene unclear. The ends were cut back, 2 bases at V and 3 bases at J, with 8 bases in the middle. This CDR3 is built from 13 residues. Germline CDR1 is MNHEY and CDR2 is SVGEGT. The CDR3 here is CASSYRQDYEQYV. The CDR3 nucleotides are TGTGCCAGCAGTTACCGGCAGGACTACGAGCAGTACGTC.

The chain carries TRBV6-2 or TRBV6-3 and TRBJ2-1, with a tentative D call TRBD2 (5 bases). Trimming removed 5 bases at V and 4 bases at J, with 12 bases between. The CDR3 covers 14 residues. The germline gives CDR1 MNHEY, CDR2 SVGEGT. Here the CDR3 reads CASSAMRVYNEQFF. The CDR3 nucleotides read TGTGCCAGCAGTGCTATGAGGGTTTACAATGAGCAGTTCTTC.

This clonotype was seen more than once but under ten times. V gene TRBV20-1 combines with J gene TRBJ1-4, with D maybe TRBD1 (5 bases). Germline values: CDR1 DFQATT, CDR2 SNEGSKA (reference sequence). V was pared by 6 bases and J by 8 bases, with 13 bases between. This CDR3 has 12 amino acids. CDR3 in amino acids: CSAPWGGEKLFF. The DNA for the CDR3 is TGCAGTGCCCCGTGGGGCGGGGAAAAACTGTTTTTT.

This clonotype has at least ten counts. The rearrangement uses TRBV12-3 or TRBV12-4 and TRBJ1-5; D is perhaps TRBD1 (6 bases). The CDR3 consists of 16 residues. V lost 6 bases and J lost 4, with 19 bases in between. The CDR3 spells CASRGRGGTPNQPQHF. CDR3 bases: TGTGCCAGCAGGGGAAGGGGGGGGACCCCGAATCAGCCCCAGCATTTT.

CDR3 nucleotide sequence: TGTGCCAGCTCACTTACCGGGACAGCGGGCGAGACCCAGTACTTC. The encoded protein is CASSLTGTAGETQYF. The chain uses TRBV18 and TRBJ2-5, with D perhaps TRBD1 (7 bases). The CDR3 spans 15 residues. Germline values: CDR1 KGHSH, CDR2 LQKENI. Trimming took 4 bases from V and 5 from J, leaving 17 bases between them.

A few counts support this clonotype. The rearrangement joins TRBV6-5 to TRBJ1-3; D is unclear. Germline V gives CDR1 MNHEY, CDR2 SVGAGI. Between the trimmed V and J ends, which lost 2 bases and 4 bases, there was a span of 9 bases. CDR3 size: 14 residues. As DNA, the CDR3 is TGTGCCAGCAGTTACCACGAGAGAGGAAACACCATATATTTT. It is translated as CASSYHERGNTIYF.

The sample holds a few counts of this clonotype. The J gene is TRBJ2-2, the V gene TRBV18, with TRBD2 as a possible D gene (6 bases). The V and J ends lost 4 bases and 1 base respectively, with 10 bases between them. This CDR3 spans 15 amino acids. Germline values: CDR1 KGHSH, CDR2 LQKENI. The CDR3 protein is CASSRAGRNTGELFF. The CDR3 DNA is TGTGCCAGCTCACGGGCCGGGAGGAACACCGGGGAGCTGTTTTTT.

V is TRBV28 and J is TRBJ2-7; D call uncertain. This CDR3 is built from 14 residues. Germline V gene data show CDR1 as MDHEN and CDR2 as SYDVKM. V lost 6 bases to trimming and J lost 3 bases, with 15 bases between them. CDR3 nucleotides: TGTGCCAGCAGACCGGGCCCAGGCCTCTACGAGCAGTACGTC. Translation gives CASRPGPGLYEQYV.

Only a few counts were recorded for this clonotype. The chain recombines TRBV5-1 with TRBJ2-1; 14 bases line up with TRBD2. This CDR3 has 17 amino acids. V was pared by 0 bases and J by 2 bases, with 1 base of the junction left unmatched. Germline V gives CDR1 SGHRS, CDR2 YFSETQ. The CDR3 DNA follows: TGCGCCAGCAGCTTGGGACTAGCGGGGGGGACCTACAATGAGCAGTTCTTC. Amino acids: CASSLGLAGGTYNEQFF.

This clonotype appeared many times. The chain couples TRBV20-1 to TRBJ1-4; D gene ambiguous. Per germline, CDR1 DFQATT and CDR2 SNEGSKA (reference sequence). This CDR3 region has 12 residues. Trimming cost V 0 bases and J 7 bases, with 6 bases left between them. The CDR3 coding sequence is TGCAGTGCTAGAGATCGGGGTGAAAAACTGTTTTTT. This translates into CSARDRGEKLFF.

The chain employs TRBV11-3 and TRBJ2-1, with TRBD2 identical over 14 bases. With 5 bases clipped from V and 0 bases from J, the junction kept 18 bases outside the gene matches. The CDR3 sequence is 22 residues long. CDR1 and CDR2 from the germline V gene are SGHNT and YENEEA. DNA for the CDR3: TGTGCCAGCAGCCCAGCTCGGACCGGGACTAGCGGGGGCCCTAGCTCCTACAATGAGCAGTTCTTC. Its protein product is CASSPARTGTSGGPSSYNEQFF.

This clonotype was counted at least ten times. This chain joins TRBV20-1 and TRBJ2-3; perhaps TRBD1 as D (5 bases). CDR3 size: 12 residues. Germline-derived CDR1 and CDR2 are DFQATT and SNEGSKA (reference sequence). The V end was cut by 7 bases, the J end by 5 bases, with 13 bases between. The CDR3 nucleotides are TGCAGTGTTTCAACGCAGGGAGATACGCAGTATTTT. Residues: CSVSTQGDTQYF.

This chain uses TRBV20-1 with TRBJ2-5; tentative D call: TRBD2 (6 bases). Trimming removed 6 bases at V and 5 bases at J, with 16 bases between. This CDR3 comprises 13 residues. The germline V gene encodes CDR1 DFQATT and CDR2 SNEGSKA (reference sequence). Here the CDR3 reads CSAPRGRGETQYF. CDR3 DNA: TGCAGTGCCCCGCGGGGAAGGGGTGAGACCCAGTACTTC.

This clonotype was observed a handful of times. The rearrangement joins TRBV7-9 to TRBJ1-2; the match to TRBD1 covers 7 bases. The trim removed 6 bases at V and 4 bases at J, leaving 5 bases unmatched. The V gene's germline CDR1 is SEHNR and CDR2 FQNEAQ (reference sequence). The CDR3 is 13 residues long. The CDR3: CASSPRTGYGYTF. The CDR3 region has the DNA TGTGCCAGCAGTCCCCGGACAGGCTATGGCTACACCTTC.

The chain couples TRBV7-9 to TRBJ2-2, with 7 bases that match TRBD1. CDR1 is SEHNR, CDR2 FQNEAQ, per germline (reference sequence). The CDR3 runs 14 residues. After removal of 5 bases from V and 2 bases from J, the junction contained 2 bases not matched to a gene. The CDR3 DNA sequence: TGTGCCAGCAGCGGGGACAGCAACACCGGGGAGCTGTTTTTT. Translated: CASSGDSNTGELFF.

The sample holds a few counts of this clonotype. This chain uses TRBV19 with TRBJ1-2; D is uncertain. V was shortened by 3 bases and J by 8 bases, with 16 bases between the two germline ends. This CDR3 is built from 14 residues. Germline CDR1 LNHDA, CDR2 SQIVND (reference sequence). The CDR3 loop reads CASSIMGRSVGYTF. Written as DNA, the CDR3 is TGTGCCAGTAGTATTATGGGCAGGTCGGTCGGCTACACCTTC.

This clonotype was seen only a few times. CDR3 nucleotide sequence: TGTGCCAGCAGTTATCTGACGGGGGGCCCCTACAATGAGCAGTTCTTC. It specifies CASSYLTGGPYNEQFF. This rearrangement joins TRBV6-2 or TRBV6-3 to TRBJ2-1; a possible D gene is TRBD2 (7 bases). This CDR3 is built from 16 residues. Trimming took off 3 bases at V and 2 bases at J, with 14 bases between the two ends. The germline V gene has CDR1 MNHEY and CDR2 SVGEGT.